These 10 T cell receptor beta chains originate from one sample sequenced in a study of T cells in Graves' hyperthyroidism and ophthalmopathy. RNA transcripts provided the source from which TCR beta CDR3 regions were amplified. The HTBI set primed first-round TCR CDR3 RT-PCR. Each CDR3 protein is one row after TCRdb ran MiXCR on the multiplex PCR reads. This table has 300,000 to 400,000 distinct CDR3 sequences, over 15% appearing once. The sequenced sample consisted of blood. The receptors originated from a woman between 50 and 59 years old with Graves' hyperthyroidism.

On this clonotype: An end of the junction differs from the germline gene, which may be a read error. The V and J genes are TRBV5-5 and TRBJ2-4, with TRBD1 matching 7 bases. The CDR3 is made up of 16 amino acids. The germline V gene has CDR1 SGHKS and CDR2 YYEKEE (reference sequence). The CDR3 here is CASSFLSTGSKNIQYF. CDR3 coding DNA: TGCGCCAGCAGCTTTCTTTCGACAGGGTCCAAAAACATTCAGTACTTC.

This clonotype was recorded many times. The chain is built from TRBV12-3 or TRBV12-4 and TRBJ1-5; the D is unclear. The V gene lost 6 bases and the J gene lost 1 base, with 10 bases spanning the gap. The CDR3 runs to 14 residues. CDR3 in DNA: TGTGCCAGCAGCCGTCTTGAGAGCAATCAGCCCCAGCATTTT. Encoded protein: CASSRLESNQPQHF.

Many counts were recorded for this clonotype. The J gene is TRBJ2-7, the V gene TRBV20-1, with 8 bases fitting TRBD2. V shed 3 bases, J shed 5 bases, and the junction held 9 bases outside the gene matches. Germline CDR1 reads DFQATT; CDR2 reads SNEGSKA (reference sequence). The CDR3 has 14 amino acids. The CDR3 reads CSASLAGRANEQYF. The CDR3 nucleotides read TGCAGTGCTAGTCTTGCCGGGAGGGCCAACGAGCAGTACTTC.

Points on this clonotype: This sequence may be a read error, since a much larger clone differs from it by one base. The V gene is TRBV27, the J gene TRBJ2-5, with TRBD2 identical over 9 bases. The J call may not be correct, given that the DNA end is closer to TRBJ2-1. Per the germline V gene, CDR1 is MNHEY and CDR2 is SMNVEV (reference sequence). The CDR3 is 17 amino acids. CDR3 DNA sequence: TGTGCCAGCAGCCCCTACCTAGCGGGACCGACCCCAGAGACCCAGTTCTTC. Its translation: CASSPYLAGPTPETQFF.

This clonotype was counted ten times or more. The V and J genes are TRBV6-1 and TRBJ2-3, with 11 bases fitting TRBD2. The CDR3 totals 15 residues. Germline loops: CDR1 MNHNS, CDR2 SASEGT. V lost 6 bases, J lost 5 bases, and 7 bases stayed unmatched. CDR3 amino acids: CASSTEGTSGDTQYF. The CDR3 DNA sequence: TGTGCCAGCAGCACTGAAGGGACTAGCGGAGATACGCAGTATTTT.

The CDR3, as DNA: TGTGCCTGGAGTAAGCCGACAGCGGGAGCCGAAGATACGCAGTATTTT. Translated, it gives CAWSKPTAGAEDTQYF. The rearrangement links TRBV30 to TRBJ2-3; 8 nucleotides align to TRBD2. CDR1 and CDR2 (germline): GTSNPN, SVGIG (reference sequence). The CDR3 is 16 amino acids. With 2 bases clipped from V and 5 bases from J, the junction kept 12 bases outside the gene matches.

The chain uses TRBV3-1 and TRBJ2-1; 8 bases align to TRBD1. This CDR3 is built from 14 residues. V shed 5 bases, J shed 5 bases, and the junction held 5 bases outside the gene matches. CDR1 is LGHDT, CDR2 YNNKEL, per germline (reference sequence). The CDR3, as DNA: TGTGCCAGCAGCTACGGACAGGGAGACAATGAGCAGTTCTTC. Amino acids: CASSYGQGDNEQFF.

This clonotype appeared many times. The gene calls are TRBV5-1 and TRBJ2-5, with D possibly matching TRBD1 (5 bases). The germline V and J ends were trimmed by 4 bases and 0 bases, with 16 bases remaining between them. The CDR3 covers 16 residues. Germline CDR1 reads SGHRS; CDR2 reads YFSETQ. CDR3 coding DNA: TGCGCCAGCAGCCCTGGGGCGCCCATTAACCAAGAGACCCAGTACTTC. This translates into CASSPGAPINQETQYF.

This clonotype has just a few counts. J is TRBJ1-6 and V is TRBV28; possible D gene TRBD1, 5 bases. The V end was cut by 7 bases, the J end by 6 bases, with 13 bases between. Germline lookup yields CDR1 MDHEN and CDR2 SYDVKM. The CDR3 is made up of 14 amino acids. CDR3 protein: CASMYLGGNSPLHF. The CDR3 DNA is TGTGCCAGCATGTACCTGGGGGGTAATTCACCCCTCCACTTT.

This clonotype was seen ten or more times. The rearrangement links TRBV2 to TRBJ2-3, with 7 bases matching TRBD2. Trimming took 3 bases from V and 0 from J; bases not matched to a gene: 3. The V gene's germline CDR1 is SNHLY and CDR2 FYNNEI. The CDR3 is 15 residues long. Written as DNA, the CDR3 is TGTGCCAGCAGTGATGAGCGGGATAGCACAGATACGCAGTATTTT. Translating gives CASSDERDSTDTQYF. The whole variable domain, remainder taken from reference TRBV2 and TRBJ2-3, is EPEVTQTPSHQVTQMGQEVILRCVPISNHLYFYWYRQILGQKVEFLVSFYNNEISEKSEIFDDQFSVERPDGSNFTLKIRSTKLEDSAMYFCASSDERDSTDTQYFGPGTRLTVL.